A selection of T cell receptor beta chains follows, all from one sample in a study of OX40 agonist ivuxolimab in advanced cancers. Repertoires were generated with immunoSEQ multiplex PCR, while TCRdb's copy carries only in-frame clones and drops some. The repertoire holds 60,000 to 80,000 clones, with just under 85% as singletons. The sequencing used CD4+ or CD8+ T cells sorted from blood, collected in a trial of the OX40 agonist ivuxolimab. Receptors originate from an adult with an advanced solid tumor such as melanoma, head and neck, liver or kidney cancer. Both conserved end residues are part of each CDR3. D genes are given only for firm matches. Size is omitted from some rows. Given values are once, few, many or a class for expanded clones.

TRBD1	TRBV6-1	.	TRBJ2-5	CASSALTGGGTGTQYF	TGTGCCAGCAGTGCTTTGACAGGGGGCGGAACTGGGACCCAGTACTTC
TRBD1	TRBV19	.	TRBJ2-1	CASSVGTAGDNEQFF	TGTGCCAGTAGTGTCGGGACAGCAGGCGACAATGAGCAGTTCTTC
.	TRBV5-1	.	TRBJ2-5	CASSFRLETQYF	TGCGCCAGCAGCTTTCGTCTTGAGACCCAGTACTTC
.	TRBV5-1	.	TRBJ2-1	CASSLGQVRSYNEQFF	TGCGCCAGCAGCTTGGGGCAGGTGAGGTCCTACAATGAGCAGTTCTTC
.	TRBV6-1	.	TRBJ1-1	CASSGAQPLLNTEAFF	TGTGCCAGCAGTGGGGCACAACCCCTTTTGAACACTGAAGCTTTCTTT
.	TRBV11-2	.	TRBJ1-4	CASSLSQGGSEKLFF	TGTGCCAGCAGCCTTTCACAGGGCGGCAGTGAAAAACTGTTTTTT
.	TRBV6-6	.	TRBJ1-5	CASSQDRNSNQPQHF	TGTGCCAGCAGCCAGGACAGAAATAGCAATCAGCCCCAGCATTTT
.	TRBV28	.	TRBJ1-5	CASSFFGNQPQHF	TGTGCCAGCAGTTTTTTCGGAAATCAGCCCCAGCATTTT
.	TRBV18	.	TRBJ1-5	CASSPYVPNSLGGGNQPQHF	TGTGCCAGCTCACCATACGTACCGAATTCCCTCGGGGGTGGCAATCAGCCCCAGCATTTT
TRBD2	TRBV5-5	once	TRBJ2-7	CASSLGLSGYSYEQYF	TGTGCCAGCAGCTTGGGCCTTAGCGGGTACTCCTACGAGCAGTACTTC
TRBD1	TRBV2	.	TRBJ1-6	CASSERTPGQGNAPLHF	TGTGCCAGCTCAGAAAGGACCCCGGGACAGGGAAATGCACCCCTCCACTTT
.	TRBV19	.	TRBJ2-1	CATELGAGSYNEQFF	TGTGCCACCGAGCTAGGGGCGGGCTCCTACAATGAGCAGTTCTTC
.	TRBV6-1	.	TRBJ1-1	CASVDLGEVNTEAFF	TGTGCCAGCGTGGACCTGGGAGAGGTGAACACTGAAGCTTTCTTT
.	TRBV11-1	.	TRBJ1-5	CASSLRDGNQPQHF	TGTGCCAGCAGCTTAAGGGACGGGAATCAGCCCCAGCATTTT
TRBD1	TRBV27	.	TRBJ1-6	CASSLGTGFTSPLHF	TGTGCCAGCAGTCTCGGGACAGGGTTTACCTCACCCCTCCACTTT
TRBD1	TRBV29-1	.	TRBJ1-4	CSVEWGRTGFEKLFF	TGCAGCGTTGAATGGGGAAGGACAGGGTTTGAAAAACTGTTTTTT
.	TRBV27	.	TRBJ1-5	CASSWGPSNQPQHF	TGTGCCAGCAGTTGGGGCCCCAGCAATCAGCCCCAGCATTTT
.	TRBV28	.	TRBJ2-2	CASTKDITGNTGELFF	TGTGCCAGCACAAAGGACATAACTGGGAACACCGGGGAGCTGTTTTTT
TRBD1	TRBV7-9	few	TRBJ2-6	CASSNKDRGPSGANVLTF	TGTGCCAGCAGTAACAAGGACAGGGGCCCCTCTGGGGCCAACGTCCTGACTTTC
.	TRBV28	.	TRBJ1-6	CASTRLPPGASYNSPLHF	TGTGCCAGCACCCGTCTCCCCCCAGGGGCCTCCTATAATTCACCCCTCCACTTT
.	TRBV10-2	.	TRBJ1-2	CASLWGGYGYTF	TGCGCCAGCCTATGGGGTGGCTATGGCTACACCTTC
.	TRBV28	.	TRBJ2-7	CASTFGSDGEQYF	TGTGCCAGCACCTTTGGGAGCGACGGGGAGCAGTACTTC
.	TRBV30	.	TRBJ2-3	CAWSVTSTDTQYF	TGTGCCTGGAGTGTAACTAGCACAGATACGCAGTATTTT
TRBD1	TRBV28	few	TRBJ1-2	CASRDRANYGYTF	TGTGCCAGCCGGGACAGAGCTAACTATGGCTACACCTTC
.	TRBV7-2	.	TRBJ2-7	CASSRPGAEKYEQYF	TGTGCCAGCAGCCGACCCGGGGCGGAAAAATACGAGCAGTACTTC
.	TRBV4-1	.	TRBJ1-4	CASSQDQDVWGWEKLFF	TGCGCCAGCAGCCAAGATCAGGATGTGTGGGGATGGGAAAAACTGTTTTTT
.	TRBV27	.	TRBJ2-7	CASSYSGAHSYEQYF	TGTGCCAGCAGTTATAGCGGAGCCCACTCCTACGAGCAGTACTTC
TRBD1	TRBV19	few	TRBJ1-6	CASSGTVNSPLHF	TGTGCCAGTAGTGGGACAGTCAATTCACCCCTCCACTTT
.	TRBV15	many	TRBJ2-2	CATKRDFSNTGELFF	TGTGCCACCAAACGGGACTTCTCAAACACCGGGGAGCTGTTTTTT
.	TRBV7-9	many	TRBJ1-5	CASSPYPDSNQPQHF	TGTGCCAGCAGCCCATACCCGGACAGCAATCAGCCCCAGCATTTT
TRBD1	TRBV5-1	.	TRBJ2-3	CASSWTGSGTDTQYF	TGCGCCAGCAGCTGGACAGGGTCCGGCACAGATACGCAGTATTTT
.	TRBV19	.	TRBJ1-4	CASTWGEKLFF	TGTGCCAGTACGTGGGGTGAAAAACTGTTTTTT
.	TRBV7-8	.	TRBJ2-1	CASSLEWGAGYDEQFF	TGTGCCAGCAGCTTAGAATGGGGGGCAGGGTACGATGAGCAGTTCTTC
TRBD1	TRBV5-1	.	TRBJ1-2	CASSLGQGASYGYTF	TGCGCCAGCAGCCTAGGACAGGGGGCCAGCTATGGCTACACCTTC
TRBD1	TRBV7-2	.	TRBJ2-3	CASSPRQGRRDTQYF	TGTGCCAGCAGCCCGAGACAGGGGAGACGGGATACGCAGTATTTT
.	TRBV4-1	.	TRBJ1-2	CASSQDFGARSWFSYGYTF	TGCGCCAGCAGCCAAGACTTTGGCGCCCGGAGCTGGTTCAGCTATGGCTACACCTTC
.	TRBV6-4	once	TRBJ2-2	CASSEEGTTGELFF	TGTGCCAGCAGTGAAGAGGGGACCACCGGGGAGCTGTTTTTT
.	TRBV10-3	.	TRBJ2-1	CAIGVEGEQFF	TGTGCCATCGGGGTGGAGGGTGAGCAGTTCTTC
.	TRBV11-2	.	TRBJ2-7	CASSLEDFSEQYF	TGTGCCAGCAGCTTAGAAGACTTCTCCGAGCAGTACTTC
.	TRBV5-8	.	TRBJ2-3	CASSLNQPGDTQYF	TGTGCCAGCAGCTTAAACCAGCCCGGCGATACGCAGTATTTT
TRBD1	TRBV5-5	.	TRBJ1-6	CASSLAGTGVSPLHF	TGTGCCAGCAGCTTGGCCGGGACAGGAGTATCACCCCTCCACTTT
TRBD1	TRBV5-1	.	TRBJ1-1	CASSWGQGMNTEAFF	TGCGCCAGCAGCTGGGGACAGGGAATGAACACTGAAGCTTTCTTT
.	TRBV29-1	.	TRBJ1-5	CSVATGLNQPQHF	TGCAGCGTCGCGACAGGACTGAATCAGCCCCAGCATTTT
.	TRBV7-2	.	TRBJ2-1	CASSPLTFEQFF	TGTGCCAGCAGCCCCCTGACGTTTGAGCAGTTCTTC
.	TRBV28	.	TRBJ2-5	CASTRGGQETQYF	TGTGCCAGCACCCGAGGGGGCCAAGAGACCCAGTACTTC
.	TRBV28	.	TRBJ2-1	CASSLSPGSNEQFF	TGTGCCAGCAGTTTAAGCCCGGGGTCCAATGAGCAGTTCTTC
.	TRBV7-9	.	TRBJ1-5	CASSLEGVSNQPQHF	TGTGCCAGCAGCTTAGAAGGGGTCAGCAATCAGCCCCAGCATTTT
.	TRBV7-6	.	TRBJ2-1	CASSLMSGTYNEQFF	TGTGCCAGCAGCTTAATGTCAGGGACTTACAATGAGCAGTTCTTC
.	TRBV28	.	TRBJ2-1	CASSLLTGDRFNEQFF	TGTGCCAGCAGTTTATTAACGGGGGATCGGTTCAATGAGCAGTTCTTC
.	TRBV28	.	TRBJ2-1	CASSSPVGTPTGNEQFF	TGTGCCAGCAGTTCCCCCGTCGGGACACCTACCGGAAATGAGCAGTTCTTC
TRBD1	TRBV5-1	.	TRBJ2-2	CASTGDRELNTGELFF	TGCGCCAGCACTGGGGACAGGGAGCTTAACACCGGGGAGCTGTTTTTT
TRBD2	TRBV5-8	.	TRBJ2-3	CASSFTSGRPDTQYF	TGTGCCAGCAGCTTCACCAGCGGGAGACCAGATACGCAGTATTTT
.	TRBV5-1	.	TRBJ2-5	CASSSRVGETQYF	TGCGCCAGCAGCTCGCGGGTCGGAGAGACCCAGTACTTC
.	TRBV27	few	TRBJ1-6	CASTQRRGQGSPLHF	TGTGCCAGCACCCAGAGACGGGGGCAGGGTTCACCCCTCCACTTT
TRBD1	TRBV6-5	.	TRBJ2-6	CASSSTGGPGANVLTF	TGTGCCAGCAGTTCTACAGGGGGCCCGGGGGCCAACGTCCTGACTTTC